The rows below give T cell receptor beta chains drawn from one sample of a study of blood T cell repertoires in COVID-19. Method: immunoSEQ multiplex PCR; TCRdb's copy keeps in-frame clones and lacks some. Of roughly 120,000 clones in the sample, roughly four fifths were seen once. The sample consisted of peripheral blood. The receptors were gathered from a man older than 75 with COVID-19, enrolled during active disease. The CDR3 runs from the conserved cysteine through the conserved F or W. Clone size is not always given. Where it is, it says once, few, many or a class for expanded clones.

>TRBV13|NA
CASSPSGLAGVEQFF
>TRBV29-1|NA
CSAKIGTGGTDTQYF
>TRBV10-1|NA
CASSDPNTGELFF
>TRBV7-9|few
CASSLGLANEQFF
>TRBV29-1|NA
CSVSSGRSNEQYF
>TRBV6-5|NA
CASSYSAGSTDTQYF
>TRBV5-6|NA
CASSLQGAGGELFF
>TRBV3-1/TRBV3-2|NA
CASSQNRVTEAFF
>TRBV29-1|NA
CSVEDAGAEQYF
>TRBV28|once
CASSSLAGGASETQYF
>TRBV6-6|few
CASSYSGQGSNQPQHF
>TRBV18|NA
CASSPDRANTGELFF
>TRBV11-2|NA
CASSSGLLEQYF
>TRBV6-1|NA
CASSEQDSPLSNQPQHF
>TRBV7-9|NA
CASNLGGLGPQETQYF
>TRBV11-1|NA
CASSRRTGITGELFF
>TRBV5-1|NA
CASSTGENTDTQYF
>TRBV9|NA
CASSVRGALNTGELFF
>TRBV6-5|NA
CASTDRRGYTF
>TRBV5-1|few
CASSPGLANNEQFF